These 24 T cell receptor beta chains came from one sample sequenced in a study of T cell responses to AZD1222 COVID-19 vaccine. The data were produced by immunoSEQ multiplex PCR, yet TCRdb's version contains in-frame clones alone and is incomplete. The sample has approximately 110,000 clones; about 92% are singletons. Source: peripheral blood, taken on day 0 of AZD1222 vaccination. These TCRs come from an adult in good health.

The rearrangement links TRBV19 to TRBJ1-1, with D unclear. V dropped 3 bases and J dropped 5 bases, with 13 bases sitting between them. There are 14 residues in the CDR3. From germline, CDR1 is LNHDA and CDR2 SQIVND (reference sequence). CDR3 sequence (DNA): TGTGCCAGTAGTATCAGCCCCAGACCGACTGAAGCTTTCTTT. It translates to CASSISPRPTEAFF.

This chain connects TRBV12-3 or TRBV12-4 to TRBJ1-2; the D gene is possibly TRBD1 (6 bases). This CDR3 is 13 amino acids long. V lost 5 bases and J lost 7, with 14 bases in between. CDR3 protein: CASSPGTLLGYTF. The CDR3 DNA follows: TGTGCCAGCAGTCCCGGGACACTACTTGGCTACACCTTC.

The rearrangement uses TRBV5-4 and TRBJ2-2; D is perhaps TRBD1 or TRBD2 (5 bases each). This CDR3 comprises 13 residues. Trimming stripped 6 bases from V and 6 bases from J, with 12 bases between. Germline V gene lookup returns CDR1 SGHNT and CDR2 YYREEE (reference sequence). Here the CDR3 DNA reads TGTGCCAGCACCCCGGGGCCCGCCGGGGAGCTGTTTTTT. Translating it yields CASTPGPAGELFF.

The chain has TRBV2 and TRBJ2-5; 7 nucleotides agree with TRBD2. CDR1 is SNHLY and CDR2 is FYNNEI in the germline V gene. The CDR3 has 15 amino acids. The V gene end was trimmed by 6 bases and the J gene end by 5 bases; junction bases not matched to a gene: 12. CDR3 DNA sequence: TGTGCCAGCAGGGGGGGACTATCACCTTTTGAGACCCAGTACTTC. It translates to CASRGGLSPFETQYF.

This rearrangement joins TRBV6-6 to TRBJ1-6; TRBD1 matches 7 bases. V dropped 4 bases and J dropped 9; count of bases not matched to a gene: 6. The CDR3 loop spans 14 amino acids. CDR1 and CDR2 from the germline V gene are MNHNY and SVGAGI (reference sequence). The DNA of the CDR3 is TGTGCCAGCAGTTCCGACAGGGATAGTTCACCCCTCCACTTT. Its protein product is CASSSDRDSSPLHF.

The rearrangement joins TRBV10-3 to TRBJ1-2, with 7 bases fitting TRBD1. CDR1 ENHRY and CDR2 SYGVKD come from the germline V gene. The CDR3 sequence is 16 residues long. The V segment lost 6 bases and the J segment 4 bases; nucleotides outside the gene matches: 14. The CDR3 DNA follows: TGTGCCATCAGCGACCCGGGGACAGCCGTCAGCTATGGCTACACCTTC. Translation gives CAISDPGTAVSYGYTF.

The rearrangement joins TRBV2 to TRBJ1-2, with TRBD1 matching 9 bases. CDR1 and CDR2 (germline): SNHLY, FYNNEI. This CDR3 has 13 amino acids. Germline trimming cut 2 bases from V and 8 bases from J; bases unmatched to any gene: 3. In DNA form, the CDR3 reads TGTGCCAGCAGTGAACGGGACAGGGAGGGCTACACCTTC. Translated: CASSERDREGYTF.

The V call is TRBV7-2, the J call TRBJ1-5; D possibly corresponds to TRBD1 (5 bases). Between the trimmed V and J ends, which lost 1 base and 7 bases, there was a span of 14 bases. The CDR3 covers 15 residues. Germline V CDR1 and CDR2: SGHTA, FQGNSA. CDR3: CASSLGGGIGQPQHF. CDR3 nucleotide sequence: TGTGCCAGCAGCTTAGGGGGGGGGATCGGCCAGCCCCAGCATTTT. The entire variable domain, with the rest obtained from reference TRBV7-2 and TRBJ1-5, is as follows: GAGVSQSPSNKVTEKGKDVELRCDPISGHTALYWYRQSLGQGLEFLIYFQGNSAPDKSGLPSDRFSAERTGGSVSTLTIQRTQQEDSAVYLCASSLGGGIGQPQHFGDGTRLSIL.

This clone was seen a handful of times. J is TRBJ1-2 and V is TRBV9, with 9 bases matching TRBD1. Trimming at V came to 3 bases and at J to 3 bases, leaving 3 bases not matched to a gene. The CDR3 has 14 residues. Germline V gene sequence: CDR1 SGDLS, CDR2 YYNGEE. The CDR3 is CASSADRGDYGYTF. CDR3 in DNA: TGTGCCAGCAGCGCGGACAGGGGAGACTATGGCTACACCTTC.

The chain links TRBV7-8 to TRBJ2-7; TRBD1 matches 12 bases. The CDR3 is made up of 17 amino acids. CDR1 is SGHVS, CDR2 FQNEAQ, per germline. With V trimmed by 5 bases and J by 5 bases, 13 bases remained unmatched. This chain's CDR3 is CASSIRNPGQGAHEQYF. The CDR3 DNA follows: TGTGCCAGCAGCATTAGAAACCCGGGACAGGGGGCCCACGAGCAGTACTTC.

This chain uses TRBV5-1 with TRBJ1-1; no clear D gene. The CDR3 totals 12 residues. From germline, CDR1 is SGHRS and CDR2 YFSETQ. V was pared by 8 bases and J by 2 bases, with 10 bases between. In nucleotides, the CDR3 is TGCGCCAGTAAGCGGAGTAACACTGAAGCTTTCTTT. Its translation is CASKRSNTEAFF.

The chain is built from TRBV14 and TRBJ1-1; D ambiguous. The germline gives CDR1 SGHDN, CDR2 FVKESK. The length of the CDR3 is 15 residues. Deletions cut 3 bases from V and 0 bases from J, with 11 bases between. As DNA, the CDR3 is TGTGCCAGCAGCCATCCTCTGTTGCTGAACACTGAAGCTTTCTTT. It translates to CASSHPLLLNTEAFF.

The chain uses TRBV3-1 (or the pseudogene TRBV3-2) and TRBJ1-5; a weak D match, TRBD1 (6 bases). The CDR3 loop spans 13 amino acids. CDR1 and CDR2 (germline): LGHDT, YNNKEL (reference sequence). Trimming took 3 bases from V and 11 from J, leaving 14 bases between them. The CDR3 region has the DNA TGTGCCAGCAGCCACCCGCCGGACAGAGCCCAGCATTTT. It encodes CASSHPPDRAQHF.

This chain's CDR3 is CASSQAFGDSPLHF. CDR3 nucleotides: TGTGCCAGCAGCCAAGCGTTCGGGGATTCACCCCTCCACTTT. This chain joins TRBV3-1 (or the pseudogene TRBV3-2) and TRBJ1-6, with D hard to call. This CDR3 is 14 amino acids long. CDR1 and CDR2 (germline): LGHDT, YNNKEL (reference sequence). Between the trimmed V and J ends, which lost 1 base and 8 bases, there was a span of 9 bases.

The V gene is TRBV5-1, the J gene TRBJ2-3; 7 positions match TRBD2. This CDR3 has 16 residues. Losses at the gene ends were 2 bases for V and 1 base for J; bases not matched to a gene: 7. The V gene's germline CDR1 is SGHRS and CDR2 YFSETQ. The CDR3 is CASSLWGRAGTDTQYF. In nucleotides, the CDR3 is TGCGCCAGCAGCTTATGGGGGAGGGCCGGCACAGATACGCAGTATTTT.

This CDR3 reads CASRDRDGVNNQPQHF. The DNA of the CDR3 is TGTGCCAGCAGGGATCGGGACGGTGTTAACAATCAGCCCCAGCATTTT. The V call is TRBV5-8, the J call TRBJ1-5; weak D call: TRBD1 (5 bases). V was shortened by 5 bases and J by 3 bases, with 18 bases between the two germline ends. CDR3 length: 16 amino acids. CDR1 is SGHTS and CDR2 is YDEGEE in the germline V gene.

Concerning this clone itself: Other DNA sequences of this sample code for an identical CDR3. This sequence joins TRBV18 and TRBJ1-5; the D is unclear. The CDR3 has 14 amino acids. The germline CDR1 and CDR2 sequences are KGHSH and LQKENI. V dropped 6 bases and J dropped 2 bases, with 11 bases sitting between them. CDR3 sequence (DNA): TGTGCCAGCTCCCCGACGGGCGGCAATCAGCCCCAGCATTTT. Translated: CASSPTGGNQPQHF.

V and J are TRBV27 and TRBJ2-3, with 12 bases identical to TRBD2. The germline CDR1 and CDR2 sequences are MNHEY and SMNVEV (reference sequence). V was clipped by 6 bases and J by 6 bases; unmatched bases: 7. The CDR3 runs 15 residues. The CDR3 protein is CASRLGTSGRDTQYF. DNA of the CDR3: TGTGCCAGCAGGCTAGGGACTAGCGGGCGTGATACGCAGTATTTT.

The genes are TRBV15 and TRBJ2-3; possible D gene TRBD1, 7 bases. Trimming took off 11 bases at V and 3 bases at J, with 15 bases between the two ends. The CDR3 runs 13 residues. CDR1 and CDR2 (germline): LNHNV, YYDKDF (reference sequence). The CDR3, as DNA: TGTGCCGCCCGGAGGGGGCCAACAGATACGCAGTATTTT. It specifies CAARRGPTDTQYF.

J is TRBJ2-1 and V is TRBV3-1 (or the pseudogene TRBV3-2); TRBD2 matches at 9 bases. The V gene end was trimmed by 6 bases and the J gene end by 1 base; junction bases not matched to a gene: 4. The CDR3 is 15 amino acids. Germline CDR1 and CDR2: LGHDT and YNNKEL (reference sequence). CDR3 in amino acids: CASSAAGGSYNEQFF. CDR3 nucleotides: TGTGCCAGCAGTGCAGCGGGGGGTTCCTACAATGAGCAGTTCTTC.

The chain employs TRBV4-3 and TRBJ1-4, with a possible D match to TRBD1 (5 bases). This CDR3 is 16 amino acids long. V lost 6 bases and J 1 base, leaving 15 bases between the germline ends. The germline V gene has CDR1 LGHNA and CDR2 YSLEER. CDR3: CASSLGGQGTNEKLFF. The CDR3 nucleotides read TGCGCCAGCAGTCTCGGAGGGCAGGGAACTAATGAAAAACTGTTTTTT.

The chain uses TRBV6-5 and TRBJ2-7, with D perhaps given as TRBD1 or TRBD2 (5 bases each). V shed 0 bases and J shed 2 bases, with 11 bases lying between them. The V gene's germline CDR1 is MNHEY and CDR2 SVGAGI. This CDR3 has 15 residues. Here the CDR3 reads CASSYSGDGAYEQYF. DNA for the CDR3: TGTGCCAGCAGTTACTCGGGGGACGGGGCCTACGAGCAGTACTTC.

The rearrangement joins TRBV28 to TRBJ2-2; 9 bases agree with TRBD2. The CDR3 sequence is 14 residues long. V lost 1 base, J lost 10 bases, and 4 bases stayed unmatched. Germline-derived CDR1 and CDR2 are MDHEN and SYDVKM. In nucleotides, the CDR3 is TGTGCCAGCAGTTTATCGGGACTAGCACTGGAGCTGTTTTTT. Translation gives CASSLSGLALELFF.

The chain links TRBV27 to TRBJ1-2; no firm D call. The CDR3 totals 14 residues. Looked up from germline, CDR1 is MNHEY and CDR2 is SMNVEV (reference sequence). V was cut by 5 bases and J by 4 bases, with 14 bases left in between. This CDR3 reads CASSISRNVYGYTF. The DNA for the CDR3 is TGTGCCAGCAGTATTAGCAGAAACGTCTATGGCTACACCTTC.